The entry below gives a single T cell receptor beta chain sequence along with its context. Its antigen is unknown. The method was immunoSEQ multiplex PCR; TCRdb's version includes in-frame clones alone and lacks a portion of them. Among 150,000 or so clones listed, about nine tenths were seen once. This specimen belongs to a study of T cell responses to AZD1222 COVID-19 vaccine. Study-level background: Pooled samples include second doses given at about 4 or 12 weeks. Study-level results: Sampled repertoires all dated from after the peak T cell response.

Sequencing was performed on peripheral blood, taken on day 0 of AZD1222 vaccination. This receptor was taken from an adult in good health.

CDR3 protein: CASSIHRGRLFF. The CDR3, as DNA: TGTGCCAGCAGCATCCACAGGGGCCGACTGTTTTTT. This chain uses TRBV21-1 with TRBJ1-4; the D call TRBD1 from the table was never checked on the DNA. TRBV21-1 is shown as a pseudogene. The CDR3 has 12 amino acids.